These 27 T cell receptor beta chains were sequenced from one sample in a study of cytomegalovirus exposure and HLA in healthy donors. Here immunoSEQ multiplex PCR was the method, and the copy in TCRdb shows in-frame clones only, minus some. Seen here are some 120,000 clones, roughly 90% observed once, and the top ten hold 1.5% to 2.5%. What was sequenced was PBMCs. These receptors originate from a woman aged 18-29 years in good health and CMV-seronegative.

The CDR3 DNA reads as TGTGCCAGCAGGACGGGGACTAGCGGGGGTCGCACAGATACGCAGTATTTT. Residues: CASRTGTSGGRTDTQYF. The chain combines TRBV7-9 with TRBJ2-3; 14 bases fit TRBD2. Germline-derived CDR1 and CDR2 are SEHNR and FQNEAQ (reference sequence). The CDR3 is made up of 17 amino acids. V lost 6 bases, J lost 1 base, and 6 bases stayed unmatched.

The gene calls are TRBV4-1 and TRBJ2-7, with 7 positions matching TRBD2. CDR3 length equals 17 residues. Germline V gene sequence: CDR1 MGHRA, CDR2 YSYEKL. Trimming removed 3 bases from V and 3 bases from J; junction bases left unmatched: 14. CDR3 nucleotide sequence: TGCGCCAGCAGCCAGGGGGGGACCCCCTCCTCCCTCTACGAGCAGTACTTC. It is translated as CASSQGGTPSSLYEQYF.

The chain employs TRBV5-1 and TRBJ2-5; D unclear. V lost 0 bases and J lost 11, with 8 bases in between. Germline CDR1 reads SGHRS; CDR2 reads YFSETQ. The CDR3 loop spans 11 amino acids. CDR3 loop: CASSLGQEQYF. The CDR3 coding sequence is TGCGCCAGCAGCTTGGGACAAGAGCAGTACTTC.

CDR3 region: CASSSNSGRGETQYF. CDR3 coding DNA: TGTGCCAGCAGCTCCAATAGCGGGAGAGGAGAGACCCAGTACTTC. The chain recombines TRBV7-2 with TRBJ2-5, with TRBD2 identical over 9 bases. Germline V gives CDR1 SGHTA, CDR2 FQGNSA. V was clipped by 4 bases and J by 4 bases; unmatched bases: 7. This CDR3 region has 15 residues.

The chain is built from TRBV23-1 and TRBJ2-3, with 11 nucleotides matching TRBD2. TRBV23-1 has ORF status, its function being uncertain. Losses at the gene ends were 3 bases for V and 3 bases for J; bases not matched to a gene: 8. The CDR3 has 17 residues. CDR3 in amino acids: CASSHSRLAGWTDTQYF. In DNA, the CDR3 is TGCGCCAGCAGTCATTCTCGACTAGCGGGATGGACAGATACGCAGTATTTT.

The rearrangement uses TRBV2 and TRBJ2-2, with TRBD2 matching 8 bases. V was pared by 6 bases and J by 6 bases, with 6 bases of the junction left unmatched. CDR1 SNHLY and CDR2 FYNNEI come from the germline V gene. The CDR3 sequence is 14 residues long. CDR3 amino acids: CASRGTRGAGELFF. The CDR3 DNA reads as TGTGCCAGCAGAGGGACTAGGGGCGCCGGGGAGCTGTTTTTT.

V usage is TRBV19 and J usage is TRBJ2-7, with 11 bases lining up with TRBD2. This CDR3 contains 13 residues. Looked up from germline, CDR1 is LNHDA and CDR2 is SQIVND (reference sequence). Losses at the gene ends were 7 bases for V and 3 bases for J; bases not matched to a gene: 2. The CDR3 nucleotides read TGTGCCAGTACTAGCGGGAGGATCTACGAGCAGTACTTC. This encodes CASTSGRIYEQYF. Drawing the rest from reference TRBV19 and TRBJ2-7, the complete variable domain is DGGITQSPKYLFRKEGQNVTLSCEQNLNHDAMYWYRQDPGQGLRLIYYSQIVNDFQKGDIAEGYSVSREKKESFPLTVTSAQKNPTAFYLCASTSGRIYEQYFGPGTRLTVT.

This clone was recorded only once. The chain links TRBV7-8 to TRBJ2-7, with 7 bases that match TRBD1. Germline CDR1 SGHVS, CDR2 FQNEAQ. This CDR3 contains 17 residues. J lost 0 bases, V lost 4 bases, and 12 bases had no gene match. The CDR3 nucleotides are TGTGCCAGCAGCTCCCCGTCCAGGGGGTATAGCTCCTACGAGCAGTACTTC. Translation: CASSSPSRGYSSYEQYF.

The rearrangement joins TRBV28 to TRBJ2-1, with 10 bases matching TRBD2. In germline, CDR1 is MDHEN, CDR2 SYDVKM. V lost 3 bases and J lost 2; bases outside the gene matches: 19. CDR3 size: 21 residues. CDR3 loop: CASSFVGLGLAGGVAYNEQFF. CDR3 coding DNA: TGTGCCAGCAGTTTCGTCGGTCTCGGGTTAGCGGGAGGAGTCGCCTACAATGAGCAGTTCTTC.

The rearrangement links TRBV5-1 to TRBJ1-3, with D possibly matching TRBD1 (5 bases). The CDR3 has 15 amino acids. V was cut by 5 bases and J by 2 bases, with 14 bases left in between. Looked up from germline, CDR1 is SGHRS and CDR2 is YFSETQ. CDR3 amino acids: CASSSDGGTGNTIYF. CDR3 nucleotide sequence: TGCGCCAGCAGTTCCGACGGGGGGACTGGAAACACCATATATTTT. The variable domain in full, completed from reference TRBV5-1 and TRBJ1-3, reads KAGVTQTPRYLIKTRGQQVTLSCSPISGHRSVSWYQQTPGQGLQFLFEYFSETQRNKGNFPGRFSGRQFSNSRSEMNVSTLELGDSALYLCASSSDGGTGNTIYFGEGSWLTVV.

The chain couples TRBV29-1 to TRBJ1-3, with D possibly TRBD1 on 5 matching bases. Deletions cut 4 bases from V and 2 bases from J, with 12 bases between. The germline V gene has CDR1 SQVTM and CDR2 ANQGSEA. CDR3 size: 14 residues. CDR3 region: CSVVDSETGNTIYF. Here the CDR3 DNA reads TGCAGCGTTGTCGACAGCGAAACTGGAAACACCATATATTTT.

This rearrangement joins TRBV13 to TRBJ2-1, with D unresolved. Trimming pared 0 bases from V and 5 bases from J, leaving 8 bases between. The germline V gene has CDR1 PRHDT and CDR2 FYEKMQ (reference sequence). The CDR3 extends over 14 amino acids. The CDR3 protein is CASSLGSSDNEQFF. DNA for the CDR3: TGTGCCAGCAGCTTAGGCTCCAGCGACAATGAGCAGTTCTTC.

The CDR3: CASSYLPPREYEEQFF. The CDR3 region has the DNA TGTGCCAGCAGTTACCTCCCACCGCGGGAGTATGAAGAGCAGTTCTTC. This rearrangement joins TRBV6-5 to TRBJ2-1; 7 bases fit TRBD2. Germline assignment: CDR1 MNHEY and CDR2 SVGAGI. The CDR3 is 16 amino acids. After removal of 2 bases from V and 10 bases from J, the junction contained 14 bases not matched to a gene.

This clone has a single count. V is TRBV28 and J is TRBJ2-1, with 9 bases that match TRBD2. CDR1 is MDHEN and CDR2 is SYDVKM in the germline V gene. V lost 8 bases and J lost 3; bases outside the gene matches: 11. CDR3 size: 16 residues. The CDR3 protein is CASHGASGDNYNEQFF. The CDR3 nucleotides are TGTGCCAGCCACGGGGCTAGCGGGGATAACTACAATGAGCAGTTCTTC.

This chain uses TRBV27 with TRBJ1-3, with TRBD1 matching over 8 bases. Losses at the gene ends were 8 bases for V and 1 base for J; bases not matched to a gene: 7. Germline-derived CDR1 and CDR2 are MNHEY and SMNVEV (reference sequence). This CDR3 spans 15 amino acids. CDR3 bases: TGTGCCAGCGGCAGGGGGCACCAGTCTGGAAACACCATATATTTT. This sequence encodes CASGRGHQSGNTIYF.

This sequence joins TRBV30 and TRBJ2-3; TRBD2 is a possible D gene (5 bases). Trimming took 4 bases from V and 6 from J, leaving 8 bases between them. The length of the CDR3 is 11 residues. Germline assignment: CDR1 GTSNPN and CDR2 SVGIG (reference sequence). CDR3 in amino acids: CAWTKRDTQYF. For the CDR3, the DNA is TGTGCCTGGACGAAGCGGGATACGCAGTATTTT.

The chain is built from TRBV11-3 and TRBJ2-3; tentative D call: TRBD1 (5 bases). Trimming shortened V by 5 bases and J by 2 bases, and 14 bases separated the two germline ends. The length of the CDR3 is 15 residues. Germline CDR1 reads SGHNT; CDR2 reads YENEEA. CDR3 DNA: TGTGCCAGCAGCCCGCCCCAGGGAAACACAGATACGCAGTATTTT. The encoded protein is CASSPPQGNTDTQYF.

The chain is built from TRBV18 and TRBJ2-3; 11 positions agree with TRBD2. In germline, CDR1 is KGHSH, CDR2 LQKENI. Trimming cost V 3 bases and J 5 bases; bases outside gene matches: 10. The CDR3 consists of 17 residues. This CDR3 reads CASSPQTSGNGGDTQYF. CDR3 DNA sequence: TGTGCCAGCTCACCTCAGACTAGCGGGAACGGAGGAGATACGCAGTATTTT. Complete variable domain (other parts from reference TRBV18 and TRBJ2-3): NAGVMQNPRHLVRRRGQEARLRCSPMKGHSHVYWYRQLPEEGLKFMVYLQKENIIDESGMPKERFSAEFPKEGPSILRIQQVVRGDSAAYFCASSPQTSGNGGDTQYFGPGTRLTVL.

This clone has just a few counts. In the same sample, other DNA sequences code for this CDR3. This chain uses TRBV27 with TRBJ2-7, with 7 bases fitting TRBD1. CDR1 MNHEY and CDR2 SMNVEV come from the germline V gene (reference sequence). V gave up 2 bases and J gave up 2 bases; unmatched junction bases: 0. There are 13 residues in the CDR3. The DNA for the CDR3 is TGTGCCAGCAGTTTAGGGACAGCCTACGAGCAGTACTTC. Residues: CASSLGTAYEQYF.

CDR3 DNA: TGCGCCAGCAGCCCTGGAGTCCGGGGGGCTGGGACTGAAGCTTTCTTT. It codes for CASSPGVRGAGTEAFF. This chain links TRBV5-1 with TRBJ1-1; tentative D call: TRBD1 (6 bases). The CDR3 has 16 amino acids. The V and J ends lost 4 bases and 5 bases respectively, with 21 bases between them. Germline V gene lookup returns CDR1 SGHRS and CDR2 YFSETQ.

The genes are TRBV16 and TRBJ2-1; 10 positions agree with TRBD2. The length of the CDR3 is 15 residues. The V and J ends lost 4 bases and 9 bases, in that order; junction bases with no gene match: 9. The V gene's germline CDR1 is KGHSY and CDR2 FQNENV. CDR3 sequence: CASSPLAGGIGEQFF. The CDR3 nucleotides are TGTGCCAGCAGCCCCTTAGCGGGAGGAATAGGTGAGCAGTTCTTC. The full variable domain, in which reference TRBV16 and TRBJ2-1 provide the parts outside the CDR3, is GEEVAQTPKHLVRGEGQKAKLYCAPIKGHSYVFWYQQVLKNEFKFLISFQNENVFDETGMPKERFSAKCLPNSPCSLEIQATKLEDSAVYFCASSPLAGGIGEQFFGPGTRLTVL.

The chain links TRBV4-1 to TRBJ2-1; 7 bases are shared with TRBD2. The CDR3 spans 16 residues. V gave up 0 bases and J gave up 3 bases; unmatched junction bases: 5. Germline CDR1 MGHRA, CDR2 YSYEKL. The CDR3 here is CASSQDPGLLYNEQFF. The CDR3 DNA is TGCGCCAGCAGCCAAGATCCGGGACTACTCTACAATGAGCAGTTCTTC.

The table lists this clone with a few counts. V and J are TRBV5-1 and TRBJ1-3, with a weak D call TRBD1 (6 bases). Trimming left V 0 bases short and J 4 bases short, with 11 bases between. Germline V lookup: CDR1 SGHRS, CDR2 YFSETQ. The CDR3 consists of 15 residues. DNA for the CDR3: TGCGCCAGCAGCTTGGATCCAGGGGACGGAAACACCATATATTTT. Its translation: CASSLDPGDGNTIYF.

This rearrangement joins TRBV6-4 to TRBJ1-5, with TRBD1 identical over 9 bases. Trimming took 9 bases from V and 7 from J; bases not matched to a gene: 4. Germline loops: CDR1 MRHNA, CDR2 SNTAGT. The CDR3 contains 12 residues. Written as DNA, the CDR3 is TGTGCCAGTGGGACAGGGAGGCAGCCCCAGCATTTT. Residues: CASGTGRQPQHF.

In its sample, this clone was seen a few times. This chain uses TRBV5-4 with TRBJ1-1, with D possibly being TRBD1 (5 bases). CDR1 is SGHNT and CDR2 is YYREEE in the germline V gene (reference sequence). The V and J ends lost 3 bases and 5 bases respectively, with 14 bases between them. CDR3 length equals 14 residues. CDR3 protein: CASSWGRDFTEAFF. As DNA, the CDR3 is TGTGCCAGCAGCTGGGGCCGGGACTTTACTGAAGCTTTCTTT.

DNA of the CDR3: TGCGCCAGCAGCCAAGATAGGGGAACTAGCGGTCGCTACGAGCAGTACTTC. Its translation: CASSQDRGTSGRYEQYF. This chain connects TRBV4-1 to TRBJ2-7; TRBD2 matches at 8 bases. In germline, CDR1 is MGHRA, CDR2 YSYEKL. This CDR3 has 17 residues. V was pared by 0 bases and J by 3 bases, with 10 bases of the junction left unmatched.

V and J are TRBV28 and TRBJ2-3, with 8 bases identical to TRBD2. CDR1 and CDR2 (germline): MDHEN, SYDVKM. V lost 6 bases and J lost 0; bases outside the gene matches: 8. CDR3 length: 16 residues. The CDR3 loop reads CASRPPGLGSTDTQYF. CDR3 nucleotide sequence: TGTGCCAGCAGGCCACCGGGACTAGGAAGCACAGATACGCAGTATTTT.